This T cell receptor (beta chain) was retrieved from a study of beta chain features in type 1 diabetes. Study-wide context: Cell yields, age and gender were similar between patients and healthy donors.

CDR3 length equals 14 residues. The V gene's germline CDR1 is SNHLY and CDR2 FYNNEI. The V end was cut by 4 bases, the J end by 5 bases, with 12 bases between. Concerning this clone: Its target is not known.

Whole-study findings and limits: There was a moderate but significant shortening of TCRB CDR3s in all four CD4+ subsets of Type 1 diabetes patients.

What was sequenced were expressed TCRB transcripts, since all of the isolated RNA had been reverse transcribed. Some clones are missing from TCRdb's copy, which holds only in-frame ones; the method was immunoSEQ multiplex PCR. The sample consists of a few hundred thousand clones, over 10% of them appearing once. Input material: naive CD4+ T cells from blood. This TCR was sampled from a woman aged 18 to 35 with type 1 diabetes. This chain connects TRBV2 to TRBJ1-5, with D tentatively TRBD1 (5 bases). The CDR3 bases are TGTGCCAGCAGTGGCGTTTCAGGGTATCAGCCCCAGCATTTT. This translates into CASSGVSGYQPQHF.